This T cell receptor (beta chain) is drawn from a study of shared clonotypes between healthy human individuals. Using immunoSEQ multiplex PCR, the repertoire was profiled, and TCRdb retains in-frame clones only, with some absent. There are some 2 million clones in the sample; approximately 95% occur only once, and about 1.1% lies in the top ten. Germline V CDR1 and CDR2: SEHNR, FQNEAQ (reference sequence). V gave up 7 bases and J gave up 3 bases; unmatched junction bases: 5. The CDR3 extends over 13 amino acids. CD45RO negativity and positive selection for CCR7 defined naive CD8 cells, a population that excluded terminally differentiated effector memory CD45RA+ cells.

The chain carries TRBV7-9 and TRBJ2-7, with 8 positions matching TRBD2. This TCR was recovered from a man younger than 35 in good health. The sequenced sample consisted of naive CD8+ T cells sorted from blood. The CDR3 region is CASTAGGLYEQYF. CDR3 bases: TGTGCCAGCACCGCGGGGGGACTCTACGAGCAGTACTTC.